This TCR beta chain was captured by sequencing in a study of T-cell reconstitution after alpha-beta-depleted transplantation in children. This clonotype was counted a few times. Unique molecular identifiers were incorporated when the TCRbeta library was constructed. Each CDR3 protein is one row after TCRdb ran MiXCR on the PCR reads. The sample includes about 340,000 distinct CDR3 sequences, 13% of them seen just once. V was cut by 4 bases and J by 7 bases, with 11 bases left in between. This CDR3 region has 13 residues. The germline V gene has CDR1 MNHEY and CDR2 SVGEGT. The sequencing used PBMCs, collected from the stem cell graft. The receptor's source is a human donor who donated a stem cell graft to a child with Fanconi anemia. This chain uses TRBV6-2 or TRBV6-3 with TRBJ1-5; D gene unclear. In DNA, the CDR3 is TGTGCCAGCAGTTTAACGTTTTACCAGCCCCAGCATTTT. It is translated as CASSLTFYQPQHF.